This is a list of T cell receptor beta chains from one sample in a study of T cells in Graves' hyperthyroidism and ophthalmopathy. Each CDR3 protein is one row after TCRdb ran MiXCR on the multiplex PCR reads. The sample has 45,000 to 50,000 distinct CDR3 sequences; about half are singletons. The specimen was peripheral blood or thyroid tissue (not recorded which). These receptors all come from a woman aged 45-59 years with Graves' hyperthyroidism. CDR3s include the opening cysteine and the closing phenylalanine or tryptophan. The order of the fields is D gene, clone size, V gene, J gene, CDR3 DNA, CDR3 protein. D genes are given only for firm matches. The size field is filled for only some rows; it gives once, few, many or a size class.

D gene: TRBD1; clone size: -; V gene: TRBV7-9; J gene: TRBJ1-2; CDR3 DNA: TGTGCCAGCAGCGCAAGTGACAGGGGGCCAAAAGGCTACACCTTC; CDR3 protein: CASSASDRGPKGYTF
D gene: -; clone size: -; V gene: TRBV10-3; J gene: TRBJ1-1; CDR3 DNA: TGTGCCATCAGGGCCGGGACCCCTGGCACTGAAGCTTTCTTT; CDR3 protein: CAIRAGTPGTEAFF
D gene: -; clone size: -; V gene: TRBV7-2; J gene: TRBJ2-3; CDR3 DNA: TGTGCCAGCAGCTACACGGGCGGGGTGGGCACAGATACGCAGTATTTT; CDR3 protein: CASSYTGGVGTDTQYF
D gene: TRBD1; clone size: -; V gene: TRBV7-6; J gene: TRBJ2-7; CDR3 DNA: TGTGCCAGCAGCACCGGGGACAGCTACGAGCAGTACTTC; CDR3 protein: CASSTGDSYEQYF
D gene: TRBD2; clone size: few; V gene: TRBV7-3; J gene: TRBJ2-7; CDR3 DNA: TGTGCCAGCAGCGAGGGACTAGCGGGAGAAGAGCAGTACTTC; CDR3 protein: CASSEGLAGEEQYF
D gene: TRBD1; clone size: -; V gene: TRBV5-1; J gene: TRBJ2-7; CDR3 DNA: TGCGCCAGCAGGCAGGGGGCACAGAACTCCTACGAGCAGTACTTC; CDR3 protein: CASRQGAQNSYEQYF
D gene: -; clone size: medium-sized; V gene: TRBV29-1; J gene: TRBJ2-6; CDR3 DNA: TGCAGCGTTGCGGGGGCTGGGGCCAACGTCCTGACTTTC; CDR3 protein: CSVAGAGANVLTF
D gene: -; clone size: many; V gene: TRBV20-1; J gene: TRBJ2-7; CDR3 DNA: TGCAGTGCCCCCGGGCCTCAGTTGGAATACGAGCAGTACTTC; CDR3 protein: CSAPGPQLEYEQYF
D gene: TRBD1; clone size: -; V gene: TRBV6-1; J gene: TRBJ1-2; CDR3 DNA: TGTGCCAGCAGTGAAGAACCGACAGGGAGCGGTGCGGGCTACACCTTC; CDR3 protein: CASSEEPTGSGAGYTF
D gene: TRBD1; clone size: -; V gene: TRBV5-4; J gene: TRBJ2-5; CDR3 DNA: TGTGCCAGCAGCTTACAGGGGCACCAAGAGACCCAGTACTTC; CDR3 protein: CASSLQGHQETQYF
D gene: -; clone size: many; V gene: TRBV7-9; J gene: TRBJ2-7; CDR3 DNA: TGTGCTAGCAGCCGATTATCCGGGACACAATTCTCCTACGAGCAGTACTTC; CDR3 protein: CASSRLSGTQFSYEQYF
D gene: TRBD1; clone size: many; V gene: TRBV5-6; J gene: TRBJ2-7; CDR3 DNA: TGTGCCAGCAGCTCCGGACAGGGGAATTACGAGCAGTACTTC; CDR3 protein: CASSSGQGNYEQYF
D gene: TRBD1; clone size: -; V gene: TRBV6-1; J gene: TRBJ1-1; CDR3 DNA: TGCGCCAGCAGTCGGCAGGGGGCCGACACTGAAGCTTTCTTT; CDR3 protein: CASSRQGADTEAFF
D gene: TRBD2; clone size: -; V gene: TRBV7-2; J gene: TRBJ2-5; CDR3 DNA: TGTGCCAGCAGCTTAGTTGGCACTAGCGGACAAGAGACCCAGTACTTC; CDR3 protein: CASSLVGTSGQETQYF
D gene: -; clone size: many; V gene: TRBV10-3; J gene: TRBJ1-1; CDR3 DNA: TGTGCCATCAGCTTGATGGGGGACACTGAAGCTTTCTTT; CDR3 protein: CAISLMGDTEAFF
D gene: -; clone size: -; V gene: TRBV2; J gene: TRBJ1-4; CDR3 DNA: TGTGCCAGCGGAACAGTGATGGGTGAAAAACTGTTTTTT; CDR3 protein: CASGTVMGEKLFF
D gene: TRBD2; clone size: many; V gene: TRBV6-1; J gene: TRBJ2-3; CDR3 DNA: TGTGCCAGCAGTGAAATTAGCGGGAGGGCCGACACAGATACGCAGTATTTT; CDR3 protein: CASSEISGRADTDTQYF
D gene: -; clone size: -; V gene: TRBV7-3; J gene: TRBJ1-1; CDR3 DNA: TGTGCCAGCAAGGGTCCGAACACTGAAGCTTTCTTC; CDR3 protein: CASKGPNTEAFF
D gene: TRBD2; clone size: many; V gene: TRBV20-1; J gene: TRBJ2-7; CDR3 DNA: TGCAGTGCTAGAGATTCCATTTGGACTAGCGGGAGGGCCTACGAGCAGTACTTC; CDR3 protein: CSARDSIWTSGRAYEQYF
D gene: -; clone size: many; V gene: TRBV27; J gene: TRBJ2-6; CDR3 DNA: TGTGCCAGCACGCCACTCAGGACGCTCGGGGCCAACGTCCTGACTTTC; CDR3 protein: CASTPLRTLGANVLTF
D gene: TRBD1; clone size: once; V gene: TRBV10-3; J gene: TRBJ1-2; CDR3 DNA: TGTGCCATCACCAACTCTCCGGGGACAGGCCTTAACTATGGCTACACCTTC; CDR3 protein: CAITNSPGTGLNYGYTF
D gene: -; clone size: many; V gene: TRBV12-3/TRBV12-4; J gene: TRBJ2-5; CDR3 DNA: TGTGCCAGCAGCACTCCTAATCTTGGGAAAGAGACCCAGTACTTC; CDR3 protein: CASSTPNLGKETQYF
D gene: TRBD2; clone size: -; V gene: TRBV20-1; J gene: TRBJ2-5; CDR3 DNA: TGCAGTGCTAGAGATGGGACTAGCGGATCACAAGAGACCCAGTACTTC; CDR3 protein: CSARDGTSGSQETQYF
D gene: TRBD1; clone size: many; V gene: TRBV29-1; J gene: TRBJ1-1; CDR3 DNA: TGCAGCGTAAGCCAGGGGGCAGGAACTGAAGCTTTCTTT; CDR3 protein: CSVSQGAGTEAFF
D gene: TRBD2; clone size: many; V gene: TRBV7-2; J gene: TRBJ2-2; CDR3 DNA: TGTGCCAGCAGTCCCAGGGCGGGGGGGGTCGAATGGACCGGGGAGCTGTTTTTT; CDR3 protein: CASSPRAGGVEWTGELFF
D gene: -; clone size: many; V gene: TRBV5-1; J gene: TRBJ1-1; CDR3 DNA: TGCGCCAGCAGCTTGGGCAGGGGCGAAGCGGCTTTCTTT; CDR3 protein: CASSLGRGEAAFF
D gene: TRBD1; clone size: few; V gene: TRBV20-1; J gene: TRBJ1-6; CDR3 DNA: TGCAGTGCTTCGTCCGTTTCGGGACAGGGGGATTCACCCCTCCACTTT; CDR3 protein: CSASSVSGQGDSPLHF
D gene: TRBD1; clone size: few; V gene: TRBV27; J gene: TRBJ1-6; CDR3 DNA: TGTGCCAGCAGTTACGGGGTTTGGGGACAGATTAATTCACCCCTCCACTTT; CDR3 protein: CASSYGVWGQINSPLHF
D gene: TRBD2; clone size: few; V gene: TRBV29-1; J gene: TRBJ2-5; CDR3 DNA: TGCAGCGTTGACCTGGGGACTAGCGGGAGGGGAGAGACCCAGTACTTC; CDR3 protein: CSVDLGTSGRGETQYF
D gene: -; clone size: many; V gene: TRBV7-8; J gene: TRBJ2-5; CDR3 DNA: TGTGCCAGCAGCTTAGCGTCCGAGACCCAGTACTTC; CDR3 protein: CASSLASETQYF
D gene: TRBD1; clone size: many; V gene: TRBV12-3/TRBV12-4; J gene: TRBJ2-2; CDR3 DNA: TGTGCCAGCAGTCGACAGGGGGCGGGCACCGGGGAGCTGTTTTTT; CDR3 protein: CASSRQGAGTGELFF
D gene: -; clone size: many; V gene: TRBV9; J gene: TRBJ2-3; CDR3 DNA: TGTGCCAGCAGCGTGTTTCGAGATACGCAGTATTTT; CDR3 protein: CASSVFRDTQYF
D gene: TRBD2; clone size: -; V gene: TRBV9; J gene: TRBJ2-5; CDR3 DNA: TGTGCCAGCAGTGTAGCGGGAGGGGGGGAGACCCAGTACTTC; CDR3 protein: CASSVAGGGETQYF
D gene: TRBD2; clone size: few; V gene: TRBV28; J gene: TRBJ2-7; CDR3 DNA: TGTGCCAGCAGCGTCGGGCTAGCGGGAATCTACGAGCAGTACTTC; CDR3 protein: CASSVGLAGIYEQYF
D gene: TRBD1; clone size: -; V gene: TRBV10-3; J gene: TRBJ1-1; CDR3 DNA: TGTGCCATCAGTGGGGACAGGCTCACTGAAGCTTTCTTT; CDR3 protein: CAISGDRLTEAFF
D gene: -; clone size: many; V gene: TRBV7-2; J gene: TRBJ1-1; CDR3 DNA: TGTGCCACCACCTCCACGGCGGGAACGACTGAAGCTTTCTTT; CDR3 protein: CATTSTAGTTEAFF
D gene: -; clone size: -; V gene: TRBV7-2; J gene: TRBJ2-5; CDR3 DNA: TGTGTCAGCAGCTTGCCAAGACCCCCCGGAGAGACCCAGTACTTC; CDR3 protein: CVSSLPRPPGETQYF
D gene: TRBD2; clone size: many; V gene: TRBV28; J gene: TRBJ2-2; CDR3 DNA: TGTGCCAGCACCCTAGCGGGACGTACCGGGGAGCTGTTTTTT; CDR3 protein: CASTLAGRTGELFF
D gene: TRBD2; clone size: -; V gene: TRBV20-1; J gene: TRBJ2-5; CDR3 DNA: TGCAGTGCAACTACTAGCGGGAGGAAGTTAGAGACCCAGTACTTC; CDR3 protein: CSATTSGRKLETQYF
D gene: -; clone size: many; V gene: TRBV12-3/TRBV12-4; J gene: TRBJ1-5; CDR3 DNA: TGTGCCAGCCAATCTGACGTTCAGCCCCAGCATTTT; CDR3 protein: CASQSDVQPQHF
D gene: -; clone size: -; V gene: TRBV25-1; J gene: TRBJ2-2; CDR3 DNA: TGTGCCAGCAGTCAACCCTGGGGGGTAAACGGGGAGCTGTTTTTT; CDR3 protein: CASSQPWGVNGELFF
D gene: TRBD1; clone size: -; V gene: TRBV2; J gene: TRBJ2-7; CDR3 DNA: TGTGCCAGCAGTGGGGCAGGGGGCGAGCAGTACTTC; CDR3 protein: CASSGAGGEQYF
D gene: -; clone size: -; V gene: TRBV7-9; J gene: TRBJ1-5; CDR3 DNA: TGTGCCAGCACACCGACGGATAGCAATCAGCCCCAGCATTTT; CDR3 protein: CASTPTDSNQPQHF
D gene: TRBD1; clone size: -; V gene: TRBV13; J gene: TRBJ1-4; CDR3 DNA: TGTGCCAGCAGCTTCTCGACAGGGGGCGAAAAACTGTTTTTT; CDR3 protein: CASSFSTGGEKLFF
D gene: TRBD2; clone size: few; V gene: TRBV20-1; J gene: TRBJ2-5; CDR3 DNA: TGCAGTGCTATTGCCGGGACTAGCGGGAGGGCTTTGGTTGTGGAGACCCAGTACTTC; CDR3 protein: CSAIAGTSGRALVVETQYF
D gene: -; clone size: many; V gene: TRBV2; J gene: TRBJ2-5; CDR3 DNA: TGTGCCAGCAGTGACTGGGAGACCCAGTACTTC; CDR3 protein: CASSDWETQYF
D gene: TRBD2; clone size: -; V gene: TRBV7-6; J gene: TRBJ2-3; CDR3 DNA: TGTGCCAGCAGCTTAGCGTTCTCATGGACTAGCGGGAGCACAGATACGCAGTATTTT; CDR3 protein: CASSLAFSWTSGSTDTQYF
D gene: TRBD2; clone size: many; V gene: TRBV7-2; J gene: TRBJ2-5; CDR3 DNA: TGTGCCAGCGGCTCCGGGACTAGCTTAAAAGAGACCCAGTACTTC; CDR3 protein: CASGSGTSLKETQYF
D gene: -; clone size: -; V gene: TRBV29-1; J gene: TRBJ2-5; CDR3 DNA: TGCAGCGTTGGACAGGGAGGGGAGACCCAGTACTTC; CDR3 protein: CSVGQGGETQYF
D gene: -; clone size: once; V gene: TRBV12-3/TRBV12-4; J gene: TRBJ1-5; CDR3 DNA: TGTGCCAGCAGCCCTCAGGGGATTCGGAATCAGCCCCAGCATTTT; CDR3 protein: CASSPQGIRNQPQHF
D gene: -; clone size: -; V gene: TRBV5-1; J gene: TRBJ1-3; CDR3 DNA: TGCGCCAGCAGCTCGGGGGGGACGGCCGGAAACACCATATATTTT; CDR3 protein: CASSSGGTAGNTIYF
D gene: TRBD2; clone size: -; V gene: TRBV2; J gene: TRBJ2-5; CDR3 DNA: TGTGCCAGCAGTCCCAGACTAGCGGGAGAGGGAGAGACCCAGTACTTC; CDR3 protein: CASSPRLAGEGETQYF
D gene: TRBD1; clone size: -; V gene: TRBV4-1; J gene: TRBJ1-2; CDR3 DNA: TGCGCCAGCAGCCAAGATTTGGGGACAGGGGGCGCGGCAGGCTACACCTTC; CDR3 protein: CASSQDLGTGGAAGYTF
D gene: -; clone size: -; V gene: TRBV7-3; J gene: TRBJ2-5; CDR3 DNA: TGTGCCAGCAGCTTAGCGGGCCAACAAGAGACCCAGTACTTC; CDR3 protein: CASSLAGQQETQYF
D gene: TRBD1; clone size: -; V gene: TRBV7-4; J gene: TRBJ1-2; CDR3 DNA: TGTGCCAGCACCGGGACAGCAAACTATGGCTACACCTTC; CDR3 protein: CASTGTANYGYTF
D gene: TRBD2; clone size: -; V gene: TRBV28; J gene: TRBJ2-7; CDR3 DNA: TGTGCCAGCAGCGTCGGGCTAGCGGGCATGGACTTC; CDR3 protein: CASSVGLAGMDF
D gene: -; clone size: many; V gene: TRBV2; J gene: TRBJ2-2; CDR3 DNA: TGTGCCAGCAGTGTGAACGGGGAGCTGTTTTTT; CDR3 protein: CASSVNGELFF
D gene: -; clone size: many; V gene: TRBV5-5; J gene: TRBJ1-5; CDR3 DNA: TGTGCCAGCAGCTCAGCTACCGGGAGCCATAGCAATCAGCCCCAGCATTTT; CDR3 protein: CASSSATGSHSNQPQHF
D gene: -; clone size: -; V gene: TRBV5-1; J gene: TRBJ2-2; CDR3 DNA: TGCGGAAGCAGGGAGCTGTTTTTT; CDR3 protein: CGSRELFF